A few counts support the clone carrying this TCR beta chain. What it binds is not known. Sorting separated CD4+ and CD8+ T cells out of PBMCs. The entry originates in a study of CD8+ T cells in alopecia areata. Overall study context: Patients in the treated group were given tofacitinib by mouth, 5 to 10 mg twice a day.

Trimming shortened V by 5 bases and J by 3 bases, and 8 bases separated the two germline ends. Germline assignment: CDR1 SEHNR and CDR2 FQNEAQ (reference sequence). CDR3 size: 12 residues. The study's findings and limits: For lesional scalp, especially alopecia totalis/universalis, clonality was higher than in normal scalp.

Reverse transcribed after extraction, RNA yielded cDNA as the sequencing template. Clones were sequenced by immunoSEQ multiplex PCR, and TCRdb holds only the in-frame ones, with some missing. The sample lists about 120,000 clones, around two fifths occurring once. The chain uses TRBV7-9 and TRBJ2-7; D tentatively reads TRBD1 or TRBD2 (5 bases each). The sequence was collected from a human donor with alopecia areata. The specimen sequenced was CD4+ T cells sorted from blood. CDR3 region: CASSRDGYEQYF. Written as DNA, the CDR3 is TGTGCCAGCAGCCGGGACGGCTACGAGCAGTACTTC.